This paragraph reports one T cell receptor (beta chain). What it binds is not known. Germline CDR1 and CDR2: MNHNY and SVGAGI (reference sequence). The CDR3 totals 14 residues. The V gene end was trimmed by 2 bases and the J gene end by 6 bases; junction bases not matched to a gene: 6. 60 Vbeta and 13 Jbeta primers were used in PCR. Repertoires were generated with immunoSEQ multiplex PCR, while TCRdb's copy carries only in-frame clones and drops some. Among roughly 230,000 clones listed, about nine tenths were seen once. The record originates from a study of cytomegalovirus exposure and HLA in healthy donors. Regarding the study as a whole: Later on, analysis showed that most CMV-associated TCR beta chains appeared to be HLA-restricted. Confirmation in vitro established that a few CMV-associated chains were specific for CMV antigens. Associated with cytomegalovirus, according to the listing, were 150 to 200 TCR beta chains.

The receptor comes from a girl aged 2 to 10 in good health and CMV-seronegative. V gene TRBV6-6 combines with J gene TRBJ2-7; 8 positions match TRBD1. The sample was PBMCs. CDR3 sequence reads: CASSYGQGTGEQYF. CDR3 bases: TGTGCCAGCAGTTACGGACAGGGTACTGGCGAGCAGTACTTC.